One sample yielded the 17 T cell receptor beta chains listed below, sequenced in a study of T cells in women clearing cervical HPV infection (dated by TCRdb to the late 2010s). The receptor library was made with the immunoSEQ multiplex PCR assay. TCRdb provides this immuneACCESS table in a form limited to in-frame rearrangements. Some clones are lacking; in checked studies, under half of them reflect an unresolved V gene, and why the rest are absent is not known. This sample's table contains 11,000 to 15,000 clones. In total, the top ten clones hold roughly 20% of the sample. What was sequenced was blood buffy coat. These receptors came from a woman between 18 and 75 years old with a cervical HPV16 infection that either progressed to CIN3+ or cleared (not recorded which).

About this clone: The DNA ends 3 residues before the CDR3 does, and the rest of the CDR3 is filled in from the germline J gene. V is TRBV7-9 and J is TRBJ2-5, with 9 bases that match TRBD1. Germline CDR1 SEHNR, CDR2 FQNEAQ (reference sequence). V was clipped by 5 bases and J by 2 bases; unmatched bases: 3. This CDR3 spans 14 amino acids. The CDR3 bases that were read are TGTGCCAGCAGCCGGACAGGGGATCAAGAGACC. Amino acids: CASSRTGDQET. Given in full, the CDR3 is CASSRTGDQETQYF.

On this clone: Read sequence stops 3 residues before the CDR3 end, and the germline J gene provides the missing end. Other DNA variants within this sample encode the same CDR3. The chain carries TRBV18 and TRBJ2-7; 7 positions agree with TRBD1. The V gene end was trimmed by 6 bases and the J gene end by 1 base; junction bases not matched to a gene: 9. This CDR3 has 15 amino acids. Germline loops: CDR1 KGHSH, CDR2 LQKENI. The sequenced CDR3 bases are TGTGCCAGCTCCCCCCCGACGACAGGGTCCTACGAG. Translation: CASSPPTTGSYE. The whole CDR3 reads CASSPPTTGSYEQYF.

This clone is classed as medium-sized by frequency. The CDR3 goes on 3 residues after the read ends, and that part is filled in from the germline J gene. The rearrangement links TRBV10-1 to TRBJ1-5, with D possibly matching TRBD1 (6 bases). The CDR3 has 13 residues. Per germline, CDR1 WNHNN and CDR2 SYGVQD (reference sequence). V shed 5 bases and J shed 7 bases, with 12 bases lying between them. The CDR3 bases that were read are TGCGCCAGCAGTACAGGGCTGGACCAGCCC. Protein sequence: CASSTGLDQP. The entire CDR3 is CASSTGLDQPQHF.

For this clone: The read ends 3 residues early relative to the CDR3; the germline J gene fills the gap. The chain recombines TRBV13 with TRBJ2-2; no clear D gene. V gave up 3 bases and J gave up 6 bases, with 8 bases separating them. Per germline, CDR1 PRHDT and CDR2 FYEKMQ (reference sequence). This CDR3 contains 13 residues. CDR3 loop: CASSFRQAGELFF. CDR3 bases read: TGTGCCAGCAGCTTTCGACAAGCCGGGGAG.

Comment on this clone: The observed sequence ends 3 residues before the CDR3 terminus, with the missing tail filled in from the germline J gene. The genes are TRBV2 and TRBJ1-6; the D is unclear. Germline V gives CDR1 SNHLY, CDR2 FYNNEI. Trimming took 2 bases from V and 5 from J, leaving 16 bases between them. The CDR3 consists of 17 residues. The covered CDR3 bases are TGTGCCAGCAGTGAATTCGCCCCACAGAACCATAATTCACCC. Protein: CASSEFAPQNHNSP. In full, the CDR3 is CASSEFAPQNHNSPLHF.

Remarks on this clone: The CDR3 goes on 3 residues after the read ends, and that part is filled in from the germline J gene. The chain has TRBV14 and TRBJ2-4; 7 bases fit TRBD2. CDR1 SGHDN and CDR2 FVKESK come from the germline V gene. The CDR3 consists of 15 residues. The CDR3 loop reads CASSQADGRDYGQYF. CDR3 DNA, as far as it was read: TGTGCCAGCAGCCAAGCTGATGGGCGGGACTATGGT.

With respect to this clone: From the germline J gene comes the end of the CDR3, since the read stops 3 residues before it. The chain carries TRBV7-9 and TRBJ1-1; possible D gene TRBD1, 5 bases. The CDR3 extends over 13 amino acids. Trimming removed 1 base from V and 5 bases from J, with 8 bases in between. CDR1 and CDR2 (germline): SEHNR, FQNEAQ (reference sequence). CDR3 DNA (partial): TGTGCCAGCAGCTTAGGCGCAGGGACTGAA. This codes for CASSLGAGTE. The full CDR3 sequence reads CASSLGAGTEAFF. The whole variable domain, filled in from reference TRBV7-9 and TRBJ1-1, reads DTGVSQNPRHKITKRGQNVTFRCDPISEHNRLYWYRQTLGQGPEFLTYFQNEAQLEKSRLLSDRFSAERPKGSFSTLEIQRTEQGDSAMYLCASSLGAGTEAFFGQGTRLTVV.

As to this clone: A junction end diverges from the germline sequence, so it may reflect a read error. The read halts 3 residues ahead of the CDR3 end, with the missing end drawn from the germline J gene. The sample carries other DNA sequences with the same CDR3. The genes are TRBV7-3 and TRBJ1-3; D may be TRBD1 (6 bases). The CDR3 is made up of 18 amino acids. Germline CDR1 SGHTA, CDR2 FQGTGA. CDR3 DNA, as far as it was read: TGTGCCAGCAGCTTAAACCCCCCGGGTGGGGGCTCTGGAAACACA. Residues: CASSLNPPGGGSGNT. From start to end, the CDR3 is CASSLNPPGGGSGNTIYF.

CDR3 bases read: TGTGCCAGCAGTGAATCTCCACATCCCACCAATTCAAATACG. Protein sequence: CASSESPHPTNSNT. The CDR3 as a whole reads CASSESPHPTNSNTQYF. The chain is built from TRBV6-1 and TRBJ2-3; D call uncertain. The observed sequence ends 3 residues before the CDR3 terminus, with the missing tail filled in from the germline J gene. Per the germline V gene, CDR1 is MNHNS and CDR2 is SASEGT. Trimming shortened V by 2 bases and J by 7 bases, and 22 bases separated the two germline ends. This CDR3 has 17 amino acids.

As for this clone: Read data end 3 residues before the CDR3 end; the end is taken from the germline J gene. The chain carries TRBV5-1 and TRBJ2-5, with TRBD2 identical over 13 bases. This CDR3 contains 15 residues. Germline CDR1 reads SGHRS; CDR2 reads YFSETQ. Trimming at V came to 4 bases and at J to 3 bases, leaving 3 bases not matched to a gene. This CDR3 is CASSAGTSGEETQYF. Partial CDR3 DNA: TGCGCCAGCAGCGCAGGGACTAGCGGGGAAGAGACC.

On this clone itself: From the germline J gene comes the end of the CDR3, since the read stops 3 residues before it. The chain couples TRBV18 to TRBJ2-4; TRBD1 aligns across 9 bases. There are 16 residues in the CDR3. The germline V gene has CDR1 KGHSH and CDR2 LQKENI. Partial CDR3 DNA: TGTGCCAGCTCACCAACAGTCACAGGGGGCGATTATGGT. This encodes CASSPTVTGGDYG. The entire CDR3 reads CASSPTVTGGDYGQYF.

Worth noting for this clone: The DNA ends 3 residues before the CDR3 does, and the rest of the CDR3 is filled in from the germline J gene. This rearrangement joins TRBV6-1 to TRBJ1-2; 7 positions agree with TRBD1. V gave up 4 bases and J gave up 4 bases; unmatched junction bases: 3. From germline, CDR1 is MNHNS and CDR2 SASEGT. This CDR3 has 13 residues. The covered CDR3 bases are TGTGCCAGCAGTGGGGCAGGGGGCTATGGC. It encodes CASSGAGGYG. The complete CDR3 sequence is CASSGAGGYGYTF.

Concerning this clone: The observed sequence ends 3 residues before the CDR3 terminus, with the missing tail filled in from the germline J gene. This chain uses TRBV7-3 with TRBJ1-2, with 7 bases lining up with TRBD1. This CDR3 is built from 15 residues. Germline trimming cut 4 bases from V and 0 bases from J; bases unmatched to any gene: 5. CDR1 is SGHTA, CDR2 FQGTGA, per germline. CDR3 bases read: TGTGCCAGCAGCTCGGGGACAGCAGCTAACTATGGC. This translates into CASSSGTAANYG. The whole CDR3 reads CASSSGTAANYGYTF. Variable domain in full (rest from reference TRBV7-3 and TRBJ1-2): GAGVSQTPSNKVTEKGKYVELRCDPISGHTALYWYRQSLGQGPEFLIYFQGTGAADDSGLPNDRFFAVRPEGSVSTLKIQRTERGDSAVYLCASSSGTAANYGYTFGSGTRLTVV.

About this clone itself: Read coverage stops 3 residues before the CDR3 terminus; the germline J gene supplies the remainder. The V gene is TRBV12-3 or TRBV12-4, the J gene TRBJ2-7; 10 bases align to TRBD2. The CDR3 is made up of 13 amino acids. J was trimmed by 1 base and V by 6 bases; bases with no gene match: 0. CDR3 sequence reads: CASRTSGSYEQYF. The CDR3 bases that were read are TGTGCCAGCAGGACTAGCGGGTCCTACGAG.

A remark on this clone: The read finishes 3 residues shy of the CDR3 end, and the germline J gene is used to complete it. This chain joins TRBV2 and TRBJ2-5; 8 bases are a match to TRBD1. The CDR3 extends over 14 amino acids. The V gene's germline CDR1 is SNHLY and CDR2 FYNNEI. J gave up 2 bases and V 6 bases, and 5 bases lay outside the gene matches. CDR3 sequence reads: CASRGTGAQETQYF. The part of the CDR3 DNA that was read is TGTGCCAGCAGGGGGACAGGAGCGCAAGAGACC.

Details on this clone: The CDR3 is cut off 3 residues early in the read; its end comes from the germline J gene. The rearrangement links TRBV5-1 to TRBJ1-4; a weak D match, TRBD1 (5 bases). Germline values: CDR1 SGHRS, CDR2 YFSETQ. This CDR3 contains 15 residues. The V and J ends lost 7 bases and 3 bases respectively, with 16 bases between them. CDR3 DNA (partial): TGCGCCAGCCGACTTGGGGGGAAGTCTAATGAAAAA. Its protein is CASRLGGKSNEK. The full CDR3 reads CASRLGGKSNEKLFF.

In regard to this clone: The read finishes 3 residues shy of the CDR3 end, and the germline J gene is used to complete it. The chain recombines TRBV19 with TRBJ2-3; D ambiguous. CDR3 length: 13 amino acids. Germline CDR1 LNHDA, CDR2 SQIVND (reference sequence). V lost 8 bases to trimming and J lost 3 bases, with 12 bases between them. CDR3 loop: CASANSRTDTQYF. CDR3 DNA (partial): TGTGCCAGTGCTAACTCGCGTACAGATACG.